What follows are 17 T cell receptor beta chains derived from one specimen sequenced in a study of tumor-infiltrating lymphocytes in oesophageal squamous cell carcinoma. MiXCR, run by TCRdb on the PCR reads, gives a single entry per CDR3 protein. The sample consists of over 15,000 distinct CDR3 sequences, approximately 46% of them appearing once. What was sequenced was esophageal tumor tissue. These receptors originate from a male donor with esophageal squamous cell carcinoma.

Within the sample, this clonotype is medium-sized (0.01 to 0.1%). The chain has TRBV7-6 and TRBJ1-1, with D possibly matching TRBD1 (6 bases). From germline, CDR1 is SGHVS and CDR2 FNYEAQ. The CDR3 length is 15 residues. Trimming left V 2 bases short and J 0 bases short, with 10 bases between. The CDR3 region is CASSLRTGMNTEAFF. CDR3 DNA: TGTGCCAGCAGCTTACGAACAGGGATGAACACTGAAGCTTTCTTT.

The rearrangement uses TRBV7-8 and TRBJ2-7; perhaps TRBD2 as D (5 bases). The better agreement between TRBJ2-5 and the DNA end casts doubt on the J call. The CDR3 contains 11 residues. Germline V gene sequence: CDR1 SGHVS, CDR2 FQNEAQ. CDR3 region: CASSFRGTQYF. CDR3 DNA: TGTGCCAGCAGCTTTCGGGGGACCCAGTACTTC.

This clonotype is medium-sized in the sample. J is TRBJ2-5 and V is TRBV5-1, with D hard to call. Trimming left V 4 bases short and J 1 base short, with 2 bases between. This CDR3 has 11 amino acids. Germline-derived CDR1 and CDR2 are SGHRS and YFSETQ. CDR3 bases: TGCGCCAGCAGCCTCCAAGAGACCCAGTACTTC. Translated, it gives CASSLQETQYF. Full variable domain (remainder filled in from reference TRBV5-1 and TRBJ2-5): KAGVTQTPRYLIKTRGQQVTLSCSPISGHRSVSWYQQTPGQGLQFLFEYFSETQRNKGNFPGRFSGRQFSNSRSEMNVSTLELGDSALYLCASSLQETQYFGPGTRLLVL.

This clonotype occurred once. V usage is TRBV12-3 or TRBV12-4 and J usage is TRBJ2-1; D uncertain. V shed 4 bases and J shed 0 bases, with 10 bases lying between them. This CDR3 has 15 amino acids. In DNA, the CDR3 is TGTGCCAGCAGTTCTACCCGGGTCTCCTACAATGAGCAGTTCTTC. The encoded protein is CASSSTRVSYNEQFF.

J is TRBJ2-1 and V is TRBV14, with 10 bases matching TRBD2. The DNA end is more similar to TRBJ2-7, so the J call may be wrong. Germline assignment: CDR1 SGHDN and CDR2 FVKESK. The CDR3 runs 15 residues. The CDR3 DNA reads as TGTGCCAGCAGCCACAAAGCGGGAGGGTTTGGTGAGCAGTACTTC. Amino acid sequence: CASSHKAGGFGEQYF.

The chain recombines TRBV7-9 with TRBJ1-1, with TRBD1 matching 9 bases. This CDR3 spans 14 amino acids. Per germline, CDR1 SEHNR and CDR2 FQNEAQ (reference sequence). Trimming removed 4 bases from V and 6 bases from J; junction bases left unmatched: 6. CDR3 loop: CASSSGQGLPEAFF. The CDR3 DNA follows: TGTGCCAGCAGCTCTGGACAGGGGTTACCTGAAGCTTTCTTT. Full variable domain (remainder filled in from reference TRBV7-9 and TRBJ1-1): DTGVSQNPRHKITKRGQNVTFRCDPISEHNRLYWYRQTLGQGPEFLTYFQNEAQLEKSRLLSDRFSAERPKGSFSTLEIQRTEQGDSAMYLCASSSGQGLPEAFFGQGTRLTVV.

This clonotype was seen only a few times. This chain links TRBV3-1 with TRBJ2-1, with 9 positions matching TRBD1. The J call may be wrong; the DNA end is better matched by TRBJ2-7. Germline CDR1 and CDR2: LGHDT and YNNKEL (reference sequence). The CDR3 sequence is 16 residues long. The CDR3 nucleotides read TGTGCCAGCAGCCAAGCGACAGGGGGACCCCCCTACGAGCAGTACTTC. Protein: CASSQATGGPPYEQYF.

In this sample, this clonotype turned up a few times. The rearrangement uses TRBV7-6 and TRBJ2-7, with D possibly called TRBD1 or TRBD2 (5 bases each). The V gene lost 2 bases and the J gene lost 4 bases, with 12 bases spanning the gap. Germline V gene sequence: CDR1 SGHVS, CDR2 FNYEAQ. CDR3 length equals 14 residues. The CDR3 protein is CASSLSGTGYEQYF. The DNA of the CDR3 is TGTGCCAGCAGCTTATCTGGGACCGGATACGAGCAGTACTTC.

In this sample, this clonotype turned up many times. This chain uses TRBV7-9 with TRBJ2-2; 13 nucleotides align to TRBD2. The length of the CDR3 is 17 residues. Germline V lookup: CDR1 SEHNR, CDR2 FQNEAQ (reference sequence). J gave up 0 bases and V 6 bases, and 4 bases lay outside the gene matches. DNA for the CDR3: TGTGCCAGCAGACCTACTAGCGGGGGGGCGAACACCGGGGAGCTGTTTTTT. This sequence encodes CASRPTSGGANTGELFF.

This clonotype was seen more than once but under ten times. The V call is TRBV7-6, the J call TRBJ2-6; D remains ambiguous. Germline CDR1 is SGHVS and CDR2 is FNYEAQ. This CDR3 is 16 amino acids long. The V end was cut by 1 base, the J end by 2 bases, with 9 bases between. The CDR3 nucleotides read TGTGCCAGCAGCTTAGAGTACAAGGCTGGGGCCAACGTCCTGACTTTC. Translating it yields CASSLEYKAGANVLTF. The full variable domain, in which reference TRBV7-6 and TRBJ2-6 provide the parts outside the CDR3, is GAGVSQSPRYKVTKRGQDVALRCDPISGHVSLYWYRQALGQGPEFLTYFNYEAQQDKSGLPNDRFSAERPEGSISTLTIQRTEQRDSAMYRCASSLEYKAGANVLTFGAGSRLTVL.

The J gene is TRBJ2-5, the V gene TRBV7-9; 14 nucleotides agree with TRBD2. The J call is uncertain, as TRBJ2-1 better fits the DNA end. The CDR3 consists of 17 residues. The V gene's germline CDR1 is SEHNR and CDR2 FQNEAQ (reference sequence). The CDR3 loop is CASSRTSGRYSKNIQFF. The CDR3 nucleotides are TGTGCCAGCAGCCGGACTAGCGGGAGGTATTCCAAAAACATTCAGTTCTTC.

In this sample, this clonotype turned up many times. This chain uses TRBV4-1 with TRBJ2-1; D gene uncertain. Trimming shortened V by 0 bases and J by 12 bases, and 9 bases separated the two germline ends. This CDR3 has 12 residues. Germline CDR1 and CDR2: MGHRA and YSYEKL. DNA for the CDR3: TGCGCCAGCAGCCAAGAGGAGATTGGGCAGTTCTTC. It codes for CASSQEEIGQFF.

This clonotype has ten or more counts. CDR3 sequence reads: CASSLDLSSFNEQFF. In nucleotides, the CDR3 is TGTGCCAGCAGCTTAGATCTTAGTTCGTTCAATGAGCAGTTCTTC. The rearrangement links TRBV11-2 to TRBJ2-1, with D uncertain. The CDR3 extends over 15 amino acids. Germline V gene data show CDR1 as SGHAT and CDR2 as FQNNGV. The V end lost 0 bases, the J end lost 6 bases, and 12 bases lay between the germline ends.

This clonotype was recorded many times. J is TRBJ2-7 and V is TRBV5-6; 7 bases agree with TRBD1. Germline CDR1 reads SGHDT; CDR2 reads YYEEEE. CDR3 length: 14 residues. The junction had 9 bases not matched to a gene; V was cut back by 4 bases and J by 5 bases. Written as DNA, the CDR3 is TGTGCCAGCAGCGGGGTGACAGGGTGGCACGAGCAGTACTTC. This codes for CASSGVTGWHEQYF.

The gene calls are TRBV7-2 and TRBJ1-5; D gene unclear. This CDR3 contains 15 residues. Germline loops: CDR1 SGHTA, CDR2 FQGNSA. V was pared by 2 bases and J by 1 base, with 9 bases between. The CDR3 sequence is CASSLSWVSNQPQHF. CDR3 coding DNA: TGTGCCAGCAGCTTATCTTGGGTCAGCAATCAGCCCCAGCATTTT.

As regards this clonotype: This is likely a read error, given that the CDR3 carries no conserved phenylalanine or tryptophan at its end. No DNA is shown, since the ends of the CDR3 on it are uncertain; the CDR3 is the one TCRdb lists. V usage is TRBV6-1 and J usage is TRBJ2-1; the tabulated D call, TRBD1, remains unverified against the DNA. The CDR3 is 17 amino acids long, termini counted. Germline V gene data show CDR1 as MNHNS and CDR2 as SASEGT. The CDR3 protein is CASSLKGEGNSPLHFGN.

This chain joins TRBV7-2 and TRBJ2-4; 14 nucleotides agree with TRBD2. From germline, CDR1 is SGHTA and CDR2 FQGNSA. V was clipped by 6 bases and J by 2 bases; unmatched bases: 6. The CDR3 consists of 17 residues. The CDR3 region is CASRRTSGRYSKNIQYF. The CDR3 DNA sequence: TGTGCCAGCAGGCGGACTAGCGGGAGGTATTCCAAAAACATTCAGTACTTC.